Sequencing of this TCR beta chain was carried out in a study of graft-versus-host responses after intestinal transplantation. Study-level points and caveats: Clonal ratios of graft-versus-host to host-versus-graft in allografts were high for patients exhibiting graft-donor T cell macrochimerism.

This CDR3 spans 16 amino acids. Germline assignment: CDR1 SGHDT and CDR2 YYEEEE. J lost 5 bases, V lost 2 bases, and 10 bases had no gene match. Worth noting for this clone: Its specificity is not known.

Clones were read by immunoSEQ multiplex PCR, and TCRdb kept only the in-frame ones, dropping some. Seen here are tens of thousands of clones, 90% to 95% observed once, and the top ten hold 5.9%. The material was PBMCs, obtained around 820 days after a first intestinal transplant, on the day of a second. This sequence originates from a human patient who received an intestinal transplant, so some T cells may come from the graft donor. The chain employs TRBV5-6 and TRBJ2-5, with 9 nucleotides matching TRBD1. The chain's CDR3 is CASSFEGQGAGETQYF. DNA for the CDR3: TGTGCCAGCAGCTTTGAGGGACAGGGCGCGGGGGAGACCCAGTACTTC.